One sample yielded the 27 T cell receptor beta chains listed below, sequenced in a study of cytomegalovirus exposure and HLA in healthy donors. The method was immunoSEQ multiplex PCR; TCRdb's version includes in-frame clones alone and lacks a portion of them. The data hold 130,000 to 150,000 clones, with 70% to 90% observed a single time. Sequencing was carried out using PBMCs. These receptors all stem from a young woman in good health and CMV-seronegative.

The chain carries TRBV6-4 and TRBJ1-1; no clear D. The CDR3 contains 13 residues. Germline CDR1 is MRHNA and CDR2 is SNTAGT. The V and J ends lost 5 bases and 1 base respectively, with 8 bases between them. The CDR3 DNA reads TGTGCCAGCAGTAGACAATCGAACACTGAAGCTTTCTTT. Translated, it gives CASSRQSNTEAFF.

The chain uses TRBV4-3 and TRBJ1-6; 11 bases are a match to TRBD1. CDR1 and CDR2 (germline): LGHNA, YSLEER. V shed 5 bases, J shed 9 bases, and the junction held 6 bases outside the gene matches. The CDR3 contains 15 residues. For the CDR3, the DNA is TGCGCCAGCAGCTCCCGGACAGGGGGCACTTCACCCCTCCACTTT. Its protein is CASSSRTGGTSPLHF.

The gene calls are TRBV6-6 and TRBJ2-5; 8 positions agree with TRBD1. J gave up 3 bases and V 5 bases, and 11 bases lay outside the gene matches. CDR1 MNHNY and CDR2 SVGAGI come from the germline V gene (reference sequence). CDR3 size: 16 residues. The CDR3 protein is CASSLSDRGGEETQYF. CDR3 sequence (DNA): TGTGCCAGCAGTCTATCCGACAGGGGAGGAGAAGAGACCCAGTACTTC.

This chain links TRBV7-2 with TRBJ2-3; tentative D call: TRBD1 (5 bases). V gave up 6 bases and J gave up 2 bases, with 12 bases separating them. CDR1 SGHTA and CDR2 FQGNSA come from the germline V gene. There are 14 residues in the CDR3. The DNA of the CDR3 is TGTGCCAGCAGACCCTTTGGGGCCACAGATACGCAGTATTTT. Translated: CASRPFGATDTQYF.

The genes are TRBV4-2 and TRBJ1-3; TRBD1 aligns across 7 bases. The germline gives CDR1 LGHNA, CDR2 YNFKEQ. V was clipped by 0 bases and J by 6 bases; unmatched bases: 8. This CDR3 is built from 16 residues. Written as DNA, the CDR3 is TGTGCCAGCAGCCAAGATGGTACGACAGGGAAAAACACCATATATTTT. This gives the protein CASSQDGTTGKNTIYF.

This chain links TRBV7-2 with TRBJ1-5, with 8 bases matching TRBD1. The germline gives CDR1 SGHTA, CDR2 FQGNSA. Germline trimming cut 5 bases from V and 4 bases from J; bases unmatched to any gene: 4. The CDR3 is 14 amino acids. This chain's CDR3 is CASSLGTGNQPQHF. CDR3 sequence (DNA): TGTGCCAGCAGCCTCGGGACAGGTAATCAGCCCCAGCATTTT.

V gene TRBV6-5 combines with J gene TRBJ1-2; D possibly corresponds to TRBD1 (6 bases). The germline gives CDR1 MNHEY, CDR2 SVGAGI. There are 13 residues in the CDR3. The V end was cut by 1 base, the J end by 8 bases, with 11 bases between. CDR3 amino acids: CASSYYGGGGYTF. CDR3 nucleotide sequence: TGTGCCAGCAGTTACTACGGGGGGGGCGGCTACACCTTC.

The V gene is TRBV5-1, the J gene TRBJ2-3, with 11 positions matching TRBD2. CDR3 length equals 19 residues. Per germline, CDR1 SGHRS and CDR2 YFSETQ. Germline trimming cut 0 bases from V and 2 bases from J; bases unmatched to any gene: 11. In DNA, the CDR3 is TGCGCCAGCAGCTTGGGGCTAGCGGGGGGCCTTATGGCCACAGATACGCAGTATTTT. It encodes CASSLGLAGGLMATDTQYF.

The chain joins TRBV19 to TRBJ2-5, with 7 positions matching TRBD1. The germline gives CDR1 LNHDA, CDR2 SQIVND (reference sequence). The CDR3 loop spans 16 amino acids. V gave up 3 bases and J gave up 7 bases; unmatched junction bases: 14. CDR3 loop: CASSIRWDSNIGTQYF. CDR3 nucleotide sequence: TGTGCCAGTAGTATTAGATGGGACAGCAATATAGGGACCCAGTACTTC.

V is TRBV6-5 and J is TRBJ1-2; D is undetermined. The CDR3 extends over 12 amino acids. CDR1 and CDR2 (germline): MNHEY, SVGAGI. Trimming shortened V by 8 bases and J by 1 base, and 8 bases separated the two germline ends. The CDR3 loop reads CASFGRNYGYTF. The CDR3 nucleotides read TGTGCCAGCTTTGGGCGTAACTATGGCTACACCTTC.

The gene calls are TRBV9 and TRBJ2-1; D perhaps matches TRBD2 (6 bases). Germline lookup yields CDR1 SGDLS and CDR2 YYNGEE. This CDR3 is built from 16 residues. V dropped 0 bases and J dropped 1 base, with 11 bases sitting between them. For the CDR3, the DNA is TGTGCCAGCAGCGTAGGAGGGCGGGGTTCCTACAATGAGCAGTTCTTC. Translating gives CASSVGGRGSYNEQFF.

This chain links TRBV5-5 with TRBJ2-7; 7 bases are a match to TRBD1. The CDR3 contains 15 residues. Germline assignment: CDR1 SGHKS and CDR2 YYEKEE (reference sequence). Germline trimming cut 0 bases from V and 2 bases from J; bases unmatched to any gene: 5. The CDR3 nucleotides read TGTGCCAGCAGCTTGGCGGGGACAGCAACCTACGAGCAGTACTTC. Its protein is CASSLAGTATYEQYF. The whole variable domain, filled in from reference TRBV5-5 and TRBJ2-7, reads DAGVTQSPTHLIKTRGQQVTLRCSPISGHKSVSWYQQVLGQGPQFIFQYYEKEERGRGNFPDRFSARQFPNYSSELNVNALLLGDSALYLCASSLAGTATYEQYFGPGTRLTVT.

The chain recombines TRBV19 with TRBJ2-7; 8 nucleotides align to TRBD1. This CDR3 has 15 residues. The germline V gene has CDR1 LNHDA and CDR2 SQIVND (reference sequence). Trimming removed 3 bases from V and 1 base from J; junction bases left unmatched: 5. This CDR3 is CASSMVDRGSYEQYF. DNA of the CDR3: TGTGCCAGTAGTATGGTCGACAGGGGATCCTACGAGCAGTACTTC.

This clone is a singleton in its sample. The chain employs TRBV5-6 and TRBJ1-2, with unresolved D. Trimming left V 3 bases short and J 7 bases short, with 25 bases between. Germline V gives CDR1 SGHDT, CDR2 YYEEEE. This CDR3 has 17 amino acids. As DNA, the CDR3 is TGTGCCAGCAGCTCCTACCGAGTGGACGGAGGTGGTGTTGGCTACACCTTC. Residues: CASSSYRVDGGGVGYTF.

This clone was found a few times. V and J are TRBV6-5 and TRBJ1-6, with D possibly matching TRBD1 (5 bases). There are 14 residues in the CDR3. CDR1 MNHEY and CDR2 SVGAGI come from the germline V gene. V was trimmed by 7 bases and J by 6 bases, leaving 13 bases between them. CDR3 nucleotides: TGTGCCAGCAAGGGAGGGGACCCTAATTCACCCCTCCACTTT. Amino acids: CASKGGDPNSPLHF.

The chain couples TRBV7-8 to TRBJ2-7; 8 bases line up with TRBD1. Germline trimming cut 5 bases from V and 5 bases from J; bases unmatched to any gene: 11. The CDR3 is 15 amino acids. Germline-derived CDR1 and CDR2 are SGHVS and FQNEAQ. The CDR3: CASSGAWTGPDEQYF. In DNA form, the CDR3 reads TGTGCCAGCAGCGGAGCCTGGACAGGGCCCGACGAGCAGTACTTC.

The J gene is TRBJ1-6, the V gene TRBV6-5; D not certain. The V and J ends lost 2 bases and 9 bases respectively, with 14 bases between them. The CDR3 covers 15 residues. The germline gives CDR1 MNHEY, CDR2 SVGAGI. The CDR3 DNA sequence: TGTGCCAGCAGTTACGGAGGAGATTCTGGTTCACCCCTCCACTTT. Protein sequence: CASSYGGDSGSPLHF.

This clone appeared a single time. This chain links TRBV6-5 with TRBJ1-4, with 8 bases identical to TRBD1. Trimming cost V 4 bases and J 0 bases; bases outside gene matches: 4. The CDR3 totals 16 residues. Looked up from germline, CDR1 is MNHEY and CDR2 is SVGAGI. The DNA for the CDR3 is TGTGCCAGCAGTTTCTCAGGGGGCTCAACTAATGAAAAACTGTTTTTT. Translated: CASSFSGGSTNEKLFF.

The chain joins TRBV19 to TRBJ2-7; 10 bases are a match to TRBD1. The CDR3 contains 13 residues. Germline trimming cut 7 bases from V and 4 bases from J; bases unmatched to any gene: 4. The germline V gene has CDR1 LNHDA and CDR2 SQIVND (reference sequence). The CDR3 sequence is CASTGQGGYEQYF. CDR3 nucleotide sequence: TGTGCCAGTACTGGACAGGGGGGTTACGAGCAGTACTTC.

This clone was detected once. The V gene is TRBV5-1, the J gene TRBJ2-1; TRBD2 might be the D (6 bases). CDR3 length: 16 residues. The V end was cut by 4 bases, the J end by 0 bases, with 14 bases between. Per germline, CDR1 SGHRS and CDR2 YFSETQ. This CDR3 is CASSPVGGNSYNEQFF. CDR3 DNA sequence: TGCGCCAGCAGCCCGGTGGGGGGTAACTCCTACAATGAGCAGTTCTTC.

Points on this clone: This sample also contains other DNA sequences that code for the same CDR3. V and J are TRBV2 and TRBJ2-7, with D maybe TRBD2 (6 bases). This CDR3 is 12 amino acids long. CDR1 is SNHLY, CDR2 FYNNEI, per germline. The germline V and J ends were trimmed by 7 bases and 1 base, with 8 bases remaining between them. The CDR3 DNA is TGTGCCAGCACCGCGGGATCCTACGAGCAGTACTTC. This translates into CASTAGSYEQYF. Full variable domain (missing parts from reference TRBV2 and TRBJ2-7): EPEVTQTPSHQVTQMGQEVILRCVPISNHLYFYWYRQILGQKVEFLVSFYNNEISEKSEIFDDQFSVERPDGSNFTLKIRSTKLEDSAMYFCASTAGSYEQYFGPGTRLTVT.

V and J are TRBV6-1 and TRBJ2-5; D remains ambiguous. Trimming pared 1 base from V and 2 bases from J, leaving 8 bases between. Germline loops: CDR1 MNHNS, CDR2 SASEGT. This CDR3 is built from 14 residues. The CDR3 bases are TGTGCCAGCAGTGAAGGGGTACAGCAAGAGACCCAGTACTTC. It encodes CASSEGVQQETQYF.

Only one count was recorded for this clone. The chain couples TRBV15 to TRBJ1-1; TRBD1 aligns across 9 bases. The ends lost 3 bases at V and 0 bases at J; junction bases unmatched: 5. The CDR3 extends over 16 amino acids. In germline, CDR1 is LNHNV, CDR2 YYDKDF (reference sequence). CDR3 region: CATSRGTGHMNTEAFF. In nucleotides, the CDR3 is TGTGCCACCAGCAGGGGGACAGGGCATATGAACACTGAAGCTTTCTTT. Drawing the rest from reference TRBV15 and TRBJ1-1, the complete variable domain is DAMVIQNPRYQVTQFGKPVTLSCSQTLNHNVMYWYQQKSSQAPKLLFHYYDKDFNNEADTPDNFQSRRPNTSFCFLDIRSPGLGDTAMYLCATSRGTGHMNTEAFFGQGTRLTVV.

CDR3 sequence (DNA): TGTGCCAGCAGTTTAGGGGGGATAGGAAACACCATATATTTT. It translates to CASSLGGIGNTIYF. The gene calls are TRBV27 and TRBJ1-3, with D perhaps matching TRBD1 (5 bases). V was shortened by 2 bases and J by 4 bases, with 9 bases between the two germline ends. This CDR3 region has 14 residues. Germline values: CDR1 MNHEY, CDR2 SMNVEV (reference sequence).

V usage is TRBV30 and J usage is TRBJ2-5; 8 bases are a match to TRBD2. The CDR3 totals 13 residues. Germline-derived CDR1 and CDR2 are GTSNPN and SVGIG (reference sequence). Germline trimming cut 2 bases from V and 4 bases from J; bases unmatched to any gene: 3. As DNA, the CDR3 is TGTGCCTGGAGTCCCAGCGGGAGAGAGACCCAGTACTTC. It is translated as CAWSPSGRETQYF.

The CDR3, as DNA: TGTGCCAGCAGCTTGGCCGGGGGAGCGAAAAACATTCAGTACTTC. Its protein product is CASSLAGGAKNIQYF. V and J are TRBV5-6 and TRBJ2-4; D possibly corresponds to TRBD2 (6 bases). Germline CDR1 SGHDT, CDR2 YYEEEE. This CDR3 contains 15 residues. Trimming cost V 0 bases and J 4 bases, with 11 bases left between them.

The chain joins TRBV29-1 to TRBJ2-7; 8 bases map to TRBD2. Trimming removed 2 bases from V and 0 bases from J; junction bases left unmatched: 3. This CDR3 contains 14 residues. CDR1 and CDR2 (germline): SQVTM, ANQGSEA. The CDR3 is CSVELRGDSYEQYF. The CDR3 DNA sequence: TGCAGCGTTGAACTGCGGGGGGACTCCTACGAGCAGTACTTC.